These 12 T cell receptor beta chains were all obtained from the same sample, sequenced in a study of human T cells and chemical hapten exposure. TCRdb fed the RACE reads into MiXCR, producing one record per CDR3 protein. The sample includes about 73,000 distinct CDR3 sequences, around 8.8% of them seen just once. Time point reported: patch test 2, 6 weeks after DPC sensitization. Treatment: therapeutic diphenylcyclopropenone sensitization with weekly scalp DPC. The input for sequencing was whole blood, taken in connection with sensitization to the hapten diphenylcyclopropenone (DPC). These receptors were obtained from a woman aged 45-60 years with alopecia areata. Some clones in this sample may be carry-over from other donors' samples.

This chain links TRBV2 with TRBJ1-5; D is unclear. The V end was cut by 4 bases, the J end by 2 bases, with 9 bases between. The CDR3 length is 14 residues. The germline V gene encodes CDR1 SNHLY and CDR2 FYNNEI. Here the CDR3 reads CASSVGIGNQPQHF. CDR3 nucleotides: TGTGCCAGCAGTGTAGGGATCGGCAATCAGCCCCAGCATTTT.

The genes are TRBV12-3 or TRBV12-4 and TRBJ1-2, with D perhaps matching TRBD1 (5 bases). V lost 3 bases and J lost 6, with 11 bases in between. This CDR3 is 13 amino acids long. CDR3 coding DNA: TGTGCCAGCAGTTTCGGACAAACGGATGGCTACACCTTC. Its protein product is CASSFGQTDGYTF.

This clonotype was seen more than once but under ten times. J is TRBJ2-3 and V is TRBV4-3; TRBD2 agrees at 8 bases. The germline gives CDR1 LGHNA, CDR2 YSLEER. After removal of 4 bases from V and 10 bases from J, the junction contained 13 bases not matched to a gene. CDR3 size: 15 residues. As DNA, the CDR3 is TGCGCCAGCAGCCCAGGACTAGCTGTCCCGCGGGCGCAGTATTTT. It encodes CASSPGLAVPRAQYF.

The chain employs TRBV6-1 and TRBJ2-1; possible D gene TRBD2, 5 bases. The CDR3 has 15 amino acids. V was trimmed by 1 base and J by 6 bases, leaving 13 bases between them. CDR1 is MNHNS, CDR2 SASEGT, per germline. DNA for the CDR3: TGTGCCAGCAGTGAAGAGGCGGGCCCCCCCAATGAGCAGTTCTTC. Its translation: CASSEEAGPPNEQFF.

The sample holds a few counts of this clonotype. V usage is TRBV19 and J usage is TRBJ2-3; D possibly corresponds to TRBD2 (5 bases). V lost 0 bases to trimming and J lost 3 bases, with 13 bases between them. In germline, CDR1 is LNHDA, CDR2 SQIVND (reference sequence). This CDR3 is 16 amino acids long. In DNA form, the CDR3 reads TGTGCCAGTAGTATAGAAGGGAGAACGGTGACAGATACGCAGTATTTT. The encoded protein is CASSIEGRTVTDTQYF.

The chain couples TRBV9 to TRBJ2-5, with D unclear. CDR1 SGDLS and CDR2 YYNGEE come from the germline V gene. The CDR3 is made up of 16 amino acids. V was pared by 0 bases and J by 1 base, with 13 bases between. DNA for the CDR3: TGTGCCAGCAGCGTAGGGACCCGGCGGACCCAAGAGACCCAGTACTTC. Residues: CASSVGTRRTQETQYF.

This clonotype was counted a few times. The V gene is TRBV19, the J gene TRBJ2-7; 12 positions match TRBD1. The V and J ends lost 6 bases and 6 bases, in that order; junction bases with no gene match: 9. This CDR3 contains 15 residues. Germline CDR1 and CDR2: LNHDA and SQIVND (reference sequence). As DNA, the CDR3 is TGTGCCAGTAGAAACCCGGGACAGGGGGCGACCGAGCAGTACTTC. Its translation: CASRNPGQGATEQYF.

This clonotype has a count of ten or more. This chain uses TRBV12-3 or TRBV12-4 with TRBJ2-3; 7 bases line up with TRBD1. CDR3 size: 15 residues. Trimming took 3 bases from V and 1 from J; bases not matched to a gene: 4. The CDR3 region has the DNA TGTGCCAGCAGTTTCTACAGGGGTGGCACAGATACGCAGTATTTT. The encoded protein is CASSFYRGGTDTQYF.

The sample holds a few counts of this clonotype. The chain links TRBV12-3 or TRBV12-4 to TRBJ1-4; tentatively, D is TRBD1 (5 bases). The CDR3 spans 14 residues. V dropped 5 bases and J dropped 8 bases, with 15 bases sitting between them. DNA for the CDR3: TGTGCCAGCAGTATTCAGGGAGGTGGAGAAAAACTGTTTTTT. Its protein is CASSIQGGGEKLFF.

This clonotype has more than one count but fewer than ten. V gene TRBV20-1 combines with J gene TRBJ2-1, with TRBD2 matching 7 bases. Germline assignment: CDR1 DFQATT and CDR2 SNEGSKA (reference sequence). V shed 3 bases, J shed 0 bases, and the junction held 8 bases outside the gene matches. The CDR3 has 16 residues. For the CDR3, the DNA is TGCAGTGCTAGTGGTGCCGGCGGGAGCTCCTACAATGAGCAGTTCTTC. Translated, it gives CSASGAGGSSYNEQFF.

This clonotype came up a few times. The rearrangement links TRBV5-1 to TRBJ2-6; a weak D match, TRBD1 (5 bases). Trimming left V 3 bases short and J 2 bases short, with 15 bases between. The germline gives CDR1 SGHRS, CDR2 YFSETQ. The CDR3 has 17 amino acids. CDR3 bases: TGCGCCAGCAGCTCAAATCCCTCAGGGACTGGGGCCAACGTCCTGACTTTC. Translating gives CASSSNPSGTGANVLTF.

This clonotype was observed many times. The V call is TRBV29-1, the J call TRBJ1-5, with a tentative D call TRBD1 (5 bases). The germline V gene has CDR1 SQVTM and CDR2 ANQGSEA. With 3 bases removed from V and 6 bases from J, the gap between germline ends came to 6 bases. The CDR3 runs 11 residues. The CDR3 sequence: CSVDGAQPQHF. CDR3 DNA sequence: TGCAGCGTTGATGGGGCTCAGCCCCAGCATTTT.